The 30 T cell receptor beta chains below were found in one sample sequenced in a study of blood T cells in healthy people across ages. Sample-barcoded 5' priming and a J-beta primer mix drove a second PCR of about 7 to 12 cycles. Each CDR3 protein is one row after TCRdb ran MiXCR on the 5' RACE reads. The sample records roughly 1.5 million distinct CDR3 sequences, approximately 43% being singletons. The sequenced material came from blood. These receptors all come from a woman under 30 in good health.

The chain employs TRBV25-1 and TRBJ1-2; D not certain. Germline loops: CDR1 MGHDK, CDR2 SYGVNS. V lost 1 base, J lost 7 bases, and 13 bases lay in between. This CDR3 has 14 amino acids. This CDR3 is CASSELVGLSGYTF. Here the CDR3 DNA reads TGTGCCAGCAGTGAATTGGTAGGGCTTAGTGGCTACACCTTC.

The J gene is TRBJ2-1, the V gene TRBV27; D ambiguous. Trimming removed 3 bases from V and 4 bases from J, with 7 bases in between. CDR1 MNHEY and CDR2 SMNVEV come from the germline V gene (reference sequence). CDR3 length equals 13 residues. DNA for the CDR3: TGTGCCAGCAGTTTCTCGTTATACAATGAGCAGTTCTTC. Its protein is CASSFSLYNEQFF.

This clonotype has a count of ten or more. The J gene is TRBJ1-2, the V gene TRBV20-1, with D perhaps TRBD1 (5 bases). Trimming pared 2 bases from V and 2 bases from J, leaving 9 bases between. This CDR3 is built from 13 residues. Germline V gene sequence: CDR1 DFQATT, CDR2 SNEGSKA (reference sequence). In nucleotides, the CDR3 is TGCAGTGCTAGACGGACAAACAACTATGGCTACACCTTC. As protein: CSARRTNNYGYTF.

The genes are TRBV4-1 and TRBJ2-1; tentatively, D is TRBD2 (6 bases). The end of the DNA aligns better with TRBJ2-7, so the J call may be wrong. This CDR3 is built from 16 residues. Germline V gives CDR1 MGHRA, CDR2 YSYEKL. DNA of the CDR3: TGCGCCAGCAGCCAAGCACTAGCATGGACGTACAATGAGCAGTACTTC. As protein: CASSQALAWTYNEQYF.

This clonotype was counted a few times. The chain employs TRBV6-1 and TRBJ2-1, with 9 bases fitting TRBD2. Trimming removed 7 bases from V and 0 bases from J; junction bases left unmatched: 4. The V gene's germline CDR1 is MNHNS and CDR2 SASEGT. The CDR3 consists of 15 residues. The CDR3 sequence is CASKAGGSSYNEQFF. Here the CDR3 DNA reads TGTGCCAGCAAAGCGGGAGGTAGCTCCTACAATGAGCAGTTCTTC.

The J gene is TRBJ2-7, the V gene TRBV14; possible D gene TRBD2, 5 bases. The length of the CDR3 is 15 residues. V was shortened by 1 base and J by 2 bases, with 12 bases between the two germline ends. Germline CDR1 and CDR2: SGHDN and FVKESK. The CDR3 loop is CASSQVSGIPYEQYF. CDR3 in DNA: TGTGCCAGCAGCCAAGTTTCCGGGATACCCTACGAGCAGTACTTC.

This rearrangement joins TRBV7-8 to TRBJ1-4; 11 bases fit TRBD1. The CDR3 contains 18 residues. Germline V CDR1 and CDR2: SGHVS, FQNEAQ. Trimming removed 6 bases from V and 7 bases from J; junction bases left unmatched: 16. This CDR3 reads CASSSTRDRGGPGEKLFF. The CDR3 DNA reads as TGTGCCAGCAGTTCTACCCGGGACAGGGGGGGACCTGGTGAAAAACTGTTTTTT.

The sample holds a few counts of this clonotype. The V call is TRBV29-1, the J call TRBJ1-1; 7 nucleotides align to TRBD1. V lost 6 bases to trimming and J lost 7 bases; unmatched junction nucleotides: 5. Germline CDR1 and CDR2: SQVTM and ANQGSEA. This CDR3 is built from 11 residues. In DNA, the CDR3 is TGCAGCGTACAGGGGTCCAATGAAGCTTTCTTT. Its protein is CSVQGSNEAFF.

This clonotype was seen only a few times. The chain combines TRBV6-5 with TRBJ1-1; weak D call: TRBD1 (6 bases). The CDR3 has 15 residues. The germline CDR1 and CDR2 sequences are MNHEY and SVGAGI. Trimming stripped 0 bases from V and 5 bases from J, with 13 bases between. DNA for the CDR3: TGTGCCAGCAGTTACTCCGGGGGCTTGAGAACTGAAGCTTTCTTT. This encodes CASSYSGGLRTEAFF.

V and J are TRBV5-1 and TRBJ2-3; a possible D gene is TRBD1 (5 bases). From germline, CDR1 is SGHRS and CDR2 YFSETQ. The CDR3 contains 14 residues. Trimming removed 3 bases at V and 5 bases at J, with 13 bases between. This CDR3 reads CASSSGLFVDTQYF. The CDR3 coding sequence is TGCGCCAGCAGCTCAGGGCTTTTTGTAGATACGCAGTATTTT.

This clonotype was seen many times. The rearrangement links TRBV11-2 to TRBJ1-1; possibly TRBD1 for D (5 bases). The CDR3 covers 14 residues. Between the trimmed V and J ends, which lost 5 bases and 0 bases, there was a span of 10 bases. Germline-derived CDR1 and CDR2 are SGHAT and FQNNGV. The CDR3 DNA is TGTGCCAGCAGCCCGGGACCGATGAACACTGAAGCTTTCTTT. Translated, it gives CASSPGPMNTEAFF.

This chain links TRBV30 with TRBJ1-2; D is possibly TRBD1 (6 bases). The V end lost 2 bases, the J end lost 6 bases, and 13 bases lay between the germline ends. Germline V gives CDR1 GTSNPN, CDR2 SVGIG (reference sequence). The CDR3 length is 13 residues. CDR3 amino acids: CAWSTRGRHGYTF. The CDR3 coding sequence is TGTGCCTGGAGTACAAGGGGGAGGCATGGCTACACCTTC.

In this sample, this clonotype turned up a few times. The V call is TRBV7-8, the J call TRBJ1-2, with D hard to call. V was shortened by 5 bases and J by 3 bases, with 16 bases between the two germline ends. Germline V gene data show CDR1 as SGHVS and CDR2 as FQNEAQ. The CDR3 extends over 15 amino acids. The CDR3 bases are TGTGCCAGCAGCCCCTTGGTAGCAGCTTACTATGGCTACACCTTC. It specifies CASSPLVAAYYGYTF.

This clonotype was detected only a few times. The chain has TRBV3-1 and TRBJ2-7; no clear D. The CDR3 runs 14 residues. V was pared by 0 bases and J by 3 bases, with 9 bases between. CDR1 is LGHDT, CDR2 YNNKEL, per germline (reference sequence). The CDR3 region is CASSQERHNYEQYF. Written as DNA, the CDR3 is TGTGCCAGCAGCCAAGAGAGACATAACTACGAGCAGTACTTC.

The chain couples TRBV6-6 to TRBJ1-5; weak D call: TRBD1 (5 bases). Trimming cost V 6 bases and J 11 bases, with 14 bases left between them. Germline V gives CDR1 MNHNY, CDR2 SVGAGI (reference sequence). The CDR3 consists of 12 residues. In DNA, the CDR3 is TGTGCCAGCAGAAGGGAGGGGATAGCCCAGCATTTT. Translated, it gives CASRREGIAQHF.

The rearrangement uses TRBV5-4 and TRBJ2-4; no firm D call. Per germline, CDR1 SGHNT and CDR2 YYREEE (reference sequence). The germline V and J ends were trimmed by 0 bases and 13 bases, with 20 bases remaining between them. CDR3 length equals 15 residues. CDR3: CASSLGGPLVYGQYF. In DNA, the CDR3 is TGTGCCAGCAGCTTGGGTGGGCCCCTAGTCTACGGGCAGTACTTC.

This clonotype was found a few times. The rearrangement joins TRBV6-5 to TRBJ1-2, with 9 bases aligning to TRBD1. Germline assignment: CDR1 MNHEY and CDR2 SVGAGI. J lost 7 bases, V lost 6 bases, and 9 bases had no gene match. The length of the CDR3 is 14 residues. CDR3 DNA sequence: TGTGCCAGCAGCACCTTCACAGGGGGCTTTGGCTACACCTTC. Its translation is CASSTFTGGFGYTF.

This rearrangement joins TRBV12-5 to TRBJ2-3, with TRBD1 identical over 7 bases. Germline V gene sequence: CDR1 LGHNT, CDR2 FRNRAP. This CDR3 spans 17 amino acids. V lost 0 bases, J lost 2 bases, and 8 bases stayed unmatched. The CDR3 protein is CASGLVLGGASTDTQYF. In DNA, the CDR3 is TGTGCTAGTGGTTTGGTACTAGGGGGCGCCTCCACAGATACGCAGTATTTT. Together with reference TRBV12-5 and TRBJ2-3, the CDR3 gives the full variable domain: DARVTQTPRHKVTEMGQEVTMRCQPILGHNTVFWYRQTMMQGLELLAYFRNRAPLDDSGMPKDRFSAEMPDATLATLKIQPSEPRDSAVYFCASGLVLGGASTDTQYFGPGTRLTVL.

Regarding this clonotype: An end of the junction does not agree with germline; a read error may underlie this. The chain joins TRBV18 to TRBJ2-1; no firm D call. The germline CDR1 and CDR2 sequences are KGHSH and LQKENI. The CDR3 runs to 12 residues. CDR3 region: CASAPLKNEQFF. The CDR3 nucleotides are TGTGCCAGCGCACCCCTGAAGAATGAGCAGTTCTTC.

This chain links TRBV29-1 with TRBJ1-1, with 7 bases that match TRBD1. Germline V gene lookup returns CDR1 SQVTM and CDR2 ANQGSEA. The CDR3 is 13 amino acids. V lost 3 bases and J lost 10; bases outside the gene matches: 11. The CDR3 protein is CSVDSGQAGVAFF. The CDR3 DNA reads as TGCAGCGTTGATTCCGGACAGGCGGGGGTAGCTTTCTTT.

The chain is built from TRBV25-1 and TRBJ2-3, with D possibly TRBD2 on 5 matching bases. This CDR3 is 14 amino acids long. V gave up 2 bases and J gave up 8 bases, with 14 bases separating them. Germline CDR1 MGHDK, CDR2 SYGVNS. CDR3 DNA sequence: TGTGCCAGCAGTGAACCGGAGAGGGCAGCTACGCAGTATTTT. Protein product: CASSEPERAATQYF.

This chain's CDR3 is CSACRIDRLVNEQFF. In nucleotides, the CDR3 is TGCAGTGCTTGCCGAATTGACAGGCTCGTCAATGAGCAGTTCTTC. This rearrangement joins TRBV20-1 to TRBJ2-1, with D maybe TRBD1 (6 bases). Germline CDR1 and CDR2: DFQATT and SNEGSKA (reference sequence). The CDR3 consists of 15 residues. With 5 bases removed from V and 6 bases from J, the gap between germline ends came to 20 bases.

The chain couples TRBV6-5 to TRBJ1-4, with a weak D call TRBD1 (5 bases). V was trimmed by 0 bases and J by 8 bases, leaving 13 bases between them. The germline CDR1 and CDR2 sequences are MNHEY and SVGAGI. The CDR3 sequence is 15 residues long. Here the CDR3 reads CASSYSGGGKEKLFF. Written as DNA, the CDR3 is TGTGCCAGCAGTTACTCTGGGGGAGGGAAGGAAAAACTGTTTTTT.

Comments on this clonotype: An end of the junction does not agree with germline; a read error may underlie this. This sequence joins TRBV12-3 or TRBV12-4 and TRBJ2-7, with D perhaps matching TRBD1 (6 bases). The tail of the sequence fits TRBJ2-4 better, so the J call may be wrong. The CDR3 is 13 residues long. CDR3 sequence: CAGSLNRADIQYF. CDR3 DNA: TGTGCCGGCAGTTTAAACAGGGCTGACATTCAGTACTTC.

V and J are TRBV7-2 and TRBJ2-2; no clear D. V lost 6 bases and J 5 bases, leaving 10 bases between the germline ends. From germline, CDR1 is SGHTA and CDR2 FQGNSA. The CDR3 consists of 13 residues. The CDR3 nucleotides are TGTGCCAGCAGTCGCGTAGCTACCGGGGAGCTGTTTTTT. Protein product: CASSRVATGELFF.

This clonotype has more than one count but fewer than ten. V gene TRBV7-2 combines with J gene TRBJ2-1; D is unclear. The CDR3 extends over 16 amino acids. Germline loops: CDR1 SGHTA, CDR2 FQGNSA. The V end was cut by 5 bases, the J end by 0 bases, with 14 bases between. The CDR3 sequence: CASSLLVGASYNEQFF. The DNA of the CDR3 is TGTGCCAGCAGCCTCCTCGTGGGCGCCTCCTACAATGAGCAGTTCTTC.

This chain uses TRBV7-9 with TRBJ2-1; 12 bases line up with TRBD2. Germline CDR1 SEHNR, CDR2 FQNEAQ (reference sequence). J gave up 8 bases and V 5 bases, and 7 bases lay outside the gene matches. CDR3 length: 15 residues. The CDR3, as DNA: TGTGCCAGCAGCGGTCAACTAGCGGGAGGCCATGAGCAGTTCTTC. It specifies CASSGQLAGGHEQFF. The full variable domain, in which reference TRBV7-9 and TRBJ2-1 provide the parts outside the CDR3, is DTGVSQNPRHKITKRGQNVTFRCDPISEHNRLYWYRQTLGQGPEFLTYFQNEAQLEKSRLLSDRFSAERPKGSFSTLEIQRTEQGDSAMYLCASSGQLAGGHEQFFGPGTRLTVL.

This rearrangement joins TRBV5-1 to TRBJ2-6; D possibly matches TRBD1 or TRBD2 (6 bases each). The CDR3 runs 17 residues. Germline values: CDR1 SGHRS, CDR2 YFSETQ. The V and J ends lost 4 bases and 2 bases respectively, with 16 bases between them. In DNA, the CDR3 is TGCGCCAGCAGCGCCGGGGGCGCTTATACTGGGGCCAACGTCCTGACTTTC. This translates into CASSAGGAYTGANVLTF.

The CDR3 DNA reads TGTGCCAGCCGTGAGGGAAAATCCTACAATGAGCAGTTCTTC. Its translation is CASREGKSYNEQFF. V gene TRBV7-2 combines with J gene TRBJ2-1; D might be TRBD2 (5 bases). V was cut by 8 bases and J by 1 base, with 12 bases left in between. CDR1 and CDR2 (germline): SGHTA, FQGNSA. The CDR3 is 14 residues long.

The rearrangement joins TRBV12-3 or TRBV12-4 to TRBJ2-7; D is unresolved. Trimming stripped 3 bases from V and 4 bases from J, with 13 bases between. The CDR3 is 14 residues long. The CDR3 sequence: CASSFSLGNYEQYF. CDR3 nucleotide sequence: TGTGCCAGCAGTTTTAGTCTGGGGAATTACGAGCAGTACTTC.